This T cell receptor beta chain is drawn from a study of blood T cells in healthy people across ages (dated by TCRdb to the mid-2010s). In terms of the full investigation: In model experiments, roughly one uniquely barcoded TCR beta cDNA molecule per two T cells was captured by template switching. Using deep sequencing normalized with unique cDNA molecular identifiers, the study measured how TCR beta repertoire diversity changes with age. The donors were divided into four age groups: young (average about 15 years), middle-aged (about 40), aged (approximately 64) and long-lived (roughly 82). The study analyzed two additional independent replicas of 1 million unique cDNA reads from the same blood draw for two donors, one aged 18 to 29 and one aged 80 or older.

Comments on this clonotype: Its antigen is currently not known. One base away there is no much larger clone; base qualities are not given.

Study-wide findings and limitations: Observed TCR beta diversity correlated strongly with the percentage of naive T cells measured by flow cytometry. Estimates of total diversity based on one million sequenced T cells were regarded as lower bounds and as underestimates. Compared with the aged group, more naive CD4+ T cells, fewer expanded clones and increased TCR diversity were shown by the long-lived group, suggesting age selection. As age increased, observed TCR beta diversity per million T cells dropped in a roughly linear way, and a significant reduction was already evident by age about 36. Because donor CMV infection status was unknown, age-related changes in expanded clonotypes were potentially confounded. Conclusive comparison of naive and antigen-experienced compartments was prevented by the profiling of bulk unsorted PBMCs.

The method behind the library was 5' RACE. Sequencer: Illumina HiSeq 2500. The second PCR ran for about 6 to 12 cycles and used a J-beta primer mix along with a sample-barcoded 5' primer. Each TCR beta cDNA molecule received a unique molecular identifier from a template-switch 5' adaptor carrying 12 random nucleotides. Each sample yielded at least 3 million CDR3-containing paired-end reads. First-strand cDNA was synthesized from all RNA with the Mint cDNA synthesis kit, primed by a TRBC-specific oligonucleotide. Following uracil-DNA glycosylase treatment, all cDNA underwent a first 18-cycle PCR with the universal primers M1SS and BC2_uni_R. The paper's processing steps were these. For normalization, 1 million high-quality reads were randomly selected from each sample, with every read carrying a distinct molecular identifier. Instead of being binned into consensus sequences, reads that shared molecular identifiers were thrown out. CDR3 identification, clonotype clustering and error correction used MiTCR with a Q25 quality threshold and the strictest error-elimination algorithm. A nonparametric unseen species model using Euler transformation provided a lower-bound estimate of total TCR beta diversity. TCRdb's own reprocessing of the public reads used fastp at Q25 and MiXCR and kept productive beta chains. Identical CDR3 proteins give one entry, which carries the most common genes and DNA. The V and J calls come from TCRdb's annotation, not from the publication. The sample table lists under 700,000 distinct CDR3 sequences, approximately 25% of them with a count of one. The ten largest clones take up under 9% of the sample.

Donors were 40 or so systemically healthy Caucasian individuals from Russia aged roughly 6 to 90 years. Approximately 9 milliliters of peripheral blood were collected from each donor into EDTA-treated Vacutainer tubes. Ficoll-Paque density-gradient centrifugation was used to isolate PBMCs, with at least 7 million per sample. Total RNA, at least 5.5 micrograms per sample, was extracted from PBMCs with Trizol reagent. For every donor, flow cytometry on a PBMC aliquot measured the percentage of naive CD45RAhigh/CD27high T cells. Separately, the same data were catalogued under a study of T cells of mothers and their children. The other study reports the following: Donors were nine systemically healthy Caucasian individuals: three mothers and their six children. cDNA synthesis used all of the extracted RNA, with approximately 1.4 ug of RNA in each 15 ul reaction. In the second PCR, the M1S primer introduced both the sample barcodes and 2-4 random nucleotides. Over 9 million TCR beta CDR3 reads came from each mother, compared with millions of reads from each child. Thymic selection similarly shapes TCR recombination output in related and unrelated pairs, with minor effect from inherited differences. Normalized repertoire overlap in related mother-child pairs was always slightly higher than in unrelated mother-child pairs, but the difference was never significant. With a sensitivity of 90 to 100 clones per million clonotypes, no persistent microchimeric T cell clones were detected. In the study, deep NGS was used to compare the TCR beta repertoires of mothers and children, and features distinguishing related mother-child pairs from unrelated individuals were sought. On average, the children were approximately 12 +/- 4 years old, while the mothers were approximately 40 +/- 4 years old. After adapter ligation with NEBNext reagents, the libraries were sequenced on Illumina HiSeq 2000 with 100+100 nt paired-end reads. Mother and child libraries were prepared a month apart and sequenced in separate runs to prevent cross-contamination. For each donor, somewhere between roughly 450,000 and 2,000,000 distinct TCR beta clonotypes were identified. Naive TCR beta clonotypes were estimated from low-frequency clonotypes matched to each donor's FACS-determined naive share, without sorting.

This sequence originates from a boy aged 5-17 years in good health. Sequences were obtained from blood.

The DNA sequence is as follows: TGTGCCAGCAGCCCCGGACAGGAAGGCTTCTACGAGCAGTACTTC. Translated, this is CASSPGQEGFYEQYF. In this chain, TRBV7-9 is recombined with TRBJ2-7, with 7 bases matching TRBD1. CDR1 and CDR2, per the germline V gene (reference sequence), are SEHNR and FQNEAQ. V is trimmed back by 5 bases and J by 3 bases, and the junction contains 10 bases that no gene match accounts for. The CDR3 goes from the cysteine to the phenylalanine over 15 residues. The CDR3 DNA has 45 bases and is translated from base 1. This CDR3, with the reference TRBV7-9 and TRBJ2-7 proteins standing in past its ends, gives the full variable domain DTGVSQNPRHKITKRGQNVTFRCDPISEHNRLYWYRQTLGQGPEFLTYFQNEAQLEKSRLLSDRFSAERPKGSFSTLEIQRTEQGDSAMYLCASSPGQEGFYEQYFGPGTRLTVT.